The clone carrying this T cell receptor beta chain was seen ten or more times. The antigen remains undetermined. TCRdb reanalysed the 5' RACE reads using MiXCR and keeps one entry per CDR3 protein. The sample records 700,000 or so distinct CDR3 sequences, around 21% being singletons. Germline CDR1 SQVTM, CDR2 ANQGSEA. The CDR3 length is 13 residues. V lost 6 bases, J lost 3 bases, and 15 bases lay in between. This entry belongs to a study of identical twins. Whole-study results and caveats: Zero-insertion findings could be partly confounded by invariant cells (MAIT and iNKT cells).

Donors were all healthy Caucasians. The sample was also linked to a second study, of T cells expressing NK-cell markers. According to that study: Just one sequenced donor of eight was HCMV-seronegative, while seven were seropositive.

The sequenced sample was PBMCs. The V call is TRBV29-1, the J call TRBJ2-7, with D tentatively TRBD2 (5 bases). The sequence was obtained from a woman under 30 in good health. CDR3 coding DNA: TGCAGCGTCGTCTCCCCGGCGGGCTACGAGCAGTACTTC. It translates to CSVVSPAGYEQYF.